Presented here are 16 T cell receptor beta chains from one specimen sequenced in a study of blood T cell repertoires in COVID-19 (dated by TCRdb to 2018 to 2021). Library preparation was by the immunoSEQ multiplex PCR assay. Held by TCRdb, this immuneACCESS table contains in-frame sequences only and omits some clones. Under half of the omission traces to an unresolved V gene where checked; the cause of the rest is unknown. The sample table holds around 190,000 clones, of which roughly nine tenths were seen once. Around 20% of the sample is in the top ten clones. Sequencing used peripheral blood. Receptors originate from a man in his 70s with active or convalescent COVID-19.

The V call is TRBV6-5, the J call TRBJ1-1; 7 bases line up with TRBD1. This CDR3 comprises 16 residues. Losses at the gene ends were 0 bases for V and 4 bases for J; bases not matched to a gene: 8. CDR1 is MNHEY, CDR2 SVGAGI, per germline. Here the CDR3 DNA reads TGTGCCAGCAGTTACTCAGGCAGGGGGACGGGCACTGAAGCTTTCTTT. Its protein is CASSYSGRGTGTEAFF.

J is TRBJ1-1 and V is TRBV2; D call uncertain. This CDR3 is 13 amino acids long. Trimming stripped 7 bases from V and 0 bases from J, with 9 bases between. Germline lookup yields CDR1 SNHLY and CDR2 FYNNEI. This CDR3 reads CASKELMNTEAFF. The CDR3 bases are TGTGCCAGCAAGGAGCTCATGAACACTGAAGCTTTCTTT.

This sequence joins TRBV28 and TRBJ2-3; D is perhaps TRBD1 (5 bases). Trimming cost V 7 bases and J 0 bases, with 11 bases left between them. The CDR3 is 14 amino acids. CDR1 and CDR2 from the germline V gene are MDHEN and SYDVKM. CDR3 protein: CASTWTKSTDTQYF. CDR3 DNA sequence: TGTGCCAGCACCTGGACAAAGAGCACAGATACGCAGTATTTT.

This sequence joins TRBV6-6 and TRBJ1-2, with TRBD1 matching 8 bases. With V trimmed by 5 bases and J by 5 bases, 4 bases remained unmatched. Per germline, CDR1 MNHNY and CDR2 SVGAGI (reference sequence). This CDR3 is 13 amino acids long. Here the CDR3 reads CASSNDRGYGYTF. The CDR3, as DNA: TGTGCCAGCAGTAACGACAGGGGATATGGCTACACCTTC.

V gene TRBV19 combines with J gene TRBJ1-4; TRBD1 agrees at 9 bases. CDR1 is LNHDA, CDR2 SQIVND, per germline (reference sequence). The CDR3 consists of 16 residues. Trimming cost V 3 bases and J 8 bases; bases outside gene matches: 10. The CDR3 loop reads CASSINGGTGLEKLFF. CDR3 nucleotides: TGTGCCAGTAGTATTAACGGAGGGACAGGGCTCGAAAAACTGTTTTTT.

The CDR3 sequence: CASSPGLAGGRTQYF. Here the CDR3 DNA reads TGTGCCAGTAGCCCGGGACTAGCGGGGGGCCGGACCCAGTACTTC. The rearrangement uses TRBV19 and TRBJ2-5, with 15 positions matching TRBD2. The CDR3 consists of 15 residues. V lost 6 bases and J lost 7; bases outside the gene matches: 6. Germline CDR1 reads LNHDA; CDR2 reads SQIVND (reference sequence).

The J gene is TRBJ1-3, the V gene TRBV29-1, with D unresolved. This CDR3 contains 13 residues. Germline V CDR1 and CDR2: SQVTM, ANQGSEA. V lost 4 bases to trimming and J lost 0 bases, with 7 bases between them. CDR3 protein: CSVGTYSGNTIYF. The CDR3 nucleotides read TGCAGCGTTGGGACTTACTCTGGAAACACCATATATTTT.

V and J are TRBV18 and TRBJ1-5; D call uncertain. V dropped 1 base and J dropped 7 bases, with 8 bases sitting between them. The CDR3 loop spans 13 amino acids. The germline V gene has CDR1 KGHSH and CDR2 LQKENI. The CDR3, as DNA: TGTGCCAGCTCACCACGGGCGGGCCAGCCCCAGCATTTT. Translated, it gives CASSPRAGQPQHF.

This clone was seen once. This chain connects TRBV2 to TRBJ1-1, with 8 bases lining up with TRBD1. Per germline, CDR1 SNHLY and CDR2 FYNNEI. Losses at the gene ends were 7 bases for V and 0 bases for J; bases not matched to a gene: 4. This CDR3 spans 14 amino acids. The CDR3 DNA reads TGTGCCAGCACTATGACAGGGGTGAACACTGAAGCTTTCTTT. Encoded protein: CASTMTGVNTEAFF.

This chain uses TRBV19 with TRBJ2-2, with 7 bases aligning to TRBD1. CDR3 length: 15 amino acids. The germline gives CDR1 LNHDA, CDR2 SQIVND (reference sequence). J gave up 3 bases and V 5 bases, and 6 bases lay outside the gene matches. Written as DNA, the CDR3 is TGTGCCAGTAGTCCCGGGACAGCATACACCGGGGAGCTGTTTTTT. This translates into CASSPGTAYTGELFF.

The chain links TRBV15 to TRBJ1-5; TRBD1 aligns across 9 bases. After removal of 5 bases from V and 5 bases from J, the junction contained 7 bases not matched to a gene. The germline V gene encodes CDR1 LNHNV and CDR2 YYDKDF (reference sequence). The CDR3 loop spans 15 amino acids. The CDR3 loop reads CATSLGTGLDQPQHF. CDR3 in DNA: TGTGCCACCAGCTTAGGGACAGGGCTGGATCAGCCCCAGCATTTT.

The chain joins TRBV27 to TRBJ2-7; 8 nucleotides match TRBD1. This CDR3 has 14 residues. Germline V lookup: CDR1 MNHEY, CDR2 SMNVEV (reference sequence). The J segment lost 4 bases and the V segment lost 6 bases, leaving 8 bases of the junction unmatched. The CDR3: CASSLRQGRYEQYF. The CDR3 region has the DNA TGTGCCAGCAGCTTAAGACAGGGGAGGTACGAGCAGTACTTC.

This sequence joins TRBV12-3 or TRBV12-4 and TRBJ2-7; D unclear. The CDR3 is 12 residues long. V was clipped by 6 bases and J by 4 bases, with 10 bases between them. DNA of the CDR3: TGTGCCAGCAGCCTAACAGCATACGAGCAGTACTTC. Its protein product is CASSLTAYEQYF.

The CDR3 region is CASSLGPAGGGTDTQYF. CDR3 DNA: TGTGCCAGCAGCTTGGGTCCGGCGGGAGGAGGCACAGATACGCAGTATTTT. V is TRBV5-4 and J is TRBJ2-3; TRBD2 matches 8 bases. Germline V gene data show CDR1 as SGHNT and CDR2 as YYREEE (reference sequence). V lost 0 bases, J lost 1 base, and 7 bases stayed unmatched. The CDR3 has 17 residues. Based on the CDR3 plus reference TRBV5-4 and TRBJ2-3, the full variable domain is ETGVTQSPTHLIKTRGQQVTLRCSSQSGHNTVSWYQQALGQGPQFIFQYYREEENGRGNFPPRFSGLQFPNYSSELNVNALELDDSALYLCASSLGPAGGGTDTQYFGPGTRLTVL.

The chain employs TRBV20-1 and TRBJ1-5, with TRBD1 identical over 8 bases. The germline V gene encodes CDR1 DFQATT and CDR2 SNEGSKA (reference sequence). V trimming: 3 bases; J trimming: 6 bases; junction bases outside the gene matches: 4. There are 13 residues in the CDR3. The CDR3: CSASWTGPQPQHF. The CDR3, as DNA: TGCAGTGCTAGTTGGACAGGGCCTCAGCCCCAGCATTTT.

The V gene is TRBV5-1, the J gene TRBJ2-7, with D unresolved. The CDR3 extends over 14 amino acids. Looked up from germline, CDR1 is SGHRS and CDR2 is YFSETQ. Trimming left V 0 bases short and J 3 bases short, with 10 bases between. CDR3 coding DNA: TGCGCCAGCAGCTTGGAGCCCCGGGTCTACGAGCAGTACTTC. It specifies CASSLEPRVYEQYF.